A selection of T cell receptor beta chains follows, all from one sample in a study of shared clonotypes between healthy human individuals. The table came from immunoSEQ multiplex PCR; TCRdb's copy has only in-frame clones and leaves some out. The sample has around 1.5 million clones; around 98% are singletons. The sample comprised naive CD4+ T cells sorted from blood. The receptors stem from a man under 40 in good health. CDR3s include the opening cysteine and the closing phenylalanine or tryptophan. A D gene is named only where the DNA matches it firmly. For some rows the clone size is stated as once, few or many, or as a class when expanded; others skip it.

d_call clone_size j_call cdr3_length v_call cdr3_aa cdr3_nt
TRBD1 NA TRBJ2-7 15 TRBV9 CASSTTGTGPYEQYF TGTGCCAGCAGCACGACCGGGACAGGACCCTACGAGCAGTACTTC
TRBD2 NA TRBJ2-1 15 TRBV7-6 CASSLFGGSLNEQFF TGTGCCAGCAGCTTATTTGGCGGGAGTCTGAATGAGCAGTTCTTC
NA NA TRBJ1-5 13 TRBV5-6 CASSSGGRRPQHF TGTGCCAGCAGCTCGGGAGGCAGGAGGCCCCAGCATTTT
TRBD1 NA TRBJ1-1 15 TRBV5-8 CASSWGDRVITEAFF TGTGCCAGCAGCTGGGGGGACAGGGTGATCACTGAAGCTTTCTTT
NA NA TRBJ1-1 11 TRBV20-1 CSASGSTSAFF TGCAGTGCTAGCGGGTCCACCTCAGCTTTCTTT
NA once TRBJ1-2 16 TRBV18 CASSPVAGLSNYGYTF TGTGCCAGCTCACCGGTCGCGGGGTTGTCGAACTATGGCTACACCTTC
NA NA TRBJ2-3 13 TRBV9 CASSSGPTDTQYF TGTGCCAGCAGCTCGGGGCCCACAGATACGCAGTATTTT
NA NA TRBJ2-7 14 TRBV6-5 CASSYTSAALGQYF TGTGCCAGCAGTTATACAAGCGCAGCACTGGGGCAGTACTTC
NA NA TRBJ2-5 9 TRBV27 CASQETQYF TGTGCCAGCCAAGAGACCCAGTACTTC
TRBD1 NA TRBJ1-5 19 TRBV11-2 CASSPLGTGRGRFDQPQHF TGTGCCAGCAGCCCGCTGGGGACAGGGAGAGGACGATTCGACCAGCCCCAGCATTTT
NA NA TRBJ2-1 13 TRBV2 CASRPNTYNEQFF TGTGCCAGCAGACCGAACACCTACAATGAGCAGTTCTTC
NA few TRBJ1-1 15 TRBV7-2 CASSLRAGENTEAFF TGTGCCAGCAGCTTACGGGCAGGGGAGAACACTGAAGCTTTCTTT
NA once TRBJ2-7 14 TRBV9 CASSVATGPHEQYF TGTGCCAGCAGCGTAGCTACAGGTCCCCACGAGCAGTACTTC
TRBD2 NA TRBJ2-2 16 TRBV5-6 CASSLLGLAPPGELFF TGTGCCAGCAGCTTGCTTGGACTAGCCCCACCCGGGGAGCTGTTTTTT
NA NA TRBJ2-7 12 TRBV7-9 CASSLAQLGQYF TGTGCCAGCAGCTTAGCGCAACTCGGGCAGTACTTC
NA NA TRBJ1-2 15 TRBV9 CASSTRTGANYGYTF TGTGCCAGCAGCACCCGGACCGGAGCTAACTATGGCTACACCTTC
NA NA TRBJ2-7 13 TRBV5-4 CASSLDSLYEQYF TGTGCCAGCAGCCTGGACAGCCTTTACGAGCAGTACTTC
TRBD2 NA TRBJ2-7 15 TRBV30 CAWRLAGGPIYEQYF TGTGCCTGGAGACTAGCGGGAGGGCCTATTTACGAGCAGTACTTC
NA NA TRBJ2-2 14 TRBV7-8 CASSFSGVTGELFF TGTGCCAGCAGCTTTTCAGGGGTCACCGGGGAGCTGTTTTTT
NA NA TRBJ1-4 18 TRBV10-1 CASILKEGEEATNEKLFF TGCGCCAGCATACTCAAAGAAGGGGAGGAAGCAACTAATGAAAAACTGTTTTTT
NA NA TRBJ2-7 15 TRBV11-2 CASSLESGFSYEQYF TGTGCCAGCAGCTTAGAATCCGGGTTCTCCTACGAGCAGTACTTC
NA NA TRBJ2-3 14 TRBV9 CASSVVGGTDTQYF TGTGCCAGCAGCGTAGTGGGGGGCACAGATACGCAGTATTTT
NA NA TRBJ2-1 14 TRBV5-1 CASSSPSPWDEQFF TGCGCCAGCAGCTCCCCTAGCCCATGGGATGAGCAGTTCTTC
NA once TRBJ2-3 14 TRBV6-1 CASTFEEGTDTQYF TGTGCCAGCACCTTCGAGGAGGGGACAGATACGCAGTATTTT
NA NA TRBJ2-3 15 TRBV30 CAWSVRRLSTDTQYF TGTGCCTGGAGTGTAAGACGCCTTAGCACAGATACGCAGTATTTT
NA once TRBJ1-4 15 TRBV28 CASSDTGTANEKLFF TGTGCCAGCAGTGATACCGGGACCGCGAATGAAAAACTGTTTTTT
TRBD2 NA TRBJ2-4 15 TRBV6-5 CASRASGISKNIQYF TGTGCCAGCAGGGCTAGCGGGATTTCCAAAAACATTCAGTACTTC
NA NA TRBJ2-3 13 TRBV28 CASRDGYTDTQYF TGTGCCAGCCGGGACGGATACACAGATACGCAGTATTTT
NA NA TRBJ1-4 14 TRBV5-1 CASRSGGANEKLFF TGCGCCAGCAGATCGGGGGGCGCGAATGAAAAACTGTTTTTT
TRBD1 NA TRBJ2-1 17 TRBV9 CASSVATGQGIYNEQFF TGTGCCAGCAGCGTAGCTACGGGACAGGGGATTTACAATGAGCAGTTCTTC
NA once TRBJ2-7 16 TRBV5-1 CASSLALGSDTYEQYF TGCGCCAGCAGCTTGGCTCTGGGCAGTGATACCTACGAGCAGTACTTC
TRBD2 NA TRBJ2-7 14 TRBV5-1 CASSLLAESYEQYF TGCGCCAGCAGCTTACTAGCGGAGTCCTACGAGCAGTACTTC
TRBD1 NA TRBJ1-3 14 TRBV5-1 CASSDRGGGNTIYF TGCGCCAGTTCCGACAGGGGAGGAGGAAACACCATATATTTT
TRBD2 NA TRBJ2-1 16 TRBV14 CASSQGLADSYNEQFF TGTGCCAGCAGCCAAGGGCTAGCGGATTCCTACAATGAGCAGTTCTTC
NA NA TRBJ1-5 14 TRBV18 CASSPEGINQPQHF TGTGCCAGCTCACCCGAGGGGATTAATCAGCCCCAGCATTTT
NA NA TRBJ2-2 13 TRBV10-1 CASRDSDPGELFF TGCGCCAGCAGGGACAGTGACCCCGGGGAGCTGTTTTTT
NA NA TRBJ1-1 15 TRBV15 CATSRGGGESTEAFF TGTGCCACCAGCAGGGGAGGGGGTGAGAGCACTGAAGCTTTCTTT
TRBD1 NA TRBJ2-3 15 TRBV28 CASSRSDRGTDTQYF TGTGCCAGCAGTCGAAGTGACAGGGGGACAGATACGCAGTATTTT
TRBD2 NA TRBJ2-5 14 TRBV9 CASSASGSGETQYF TGTGCCAGCAGCGCTAGCGGGTCAGGGGAGACCCAGTACTTC
TRBD1 NA TRBJ2-5 15 TRBV19 CASSIQGQGGETQYF TGTGCCAGTAGTATCCAGGGACAGGGCGGAGAGACCCAGTACTTC